A selection of T cell receptor beta chains follows, all from one sample in a study of PD-1 blockade in classical Hodgkin lymphoma. TCRdb's copy holds only in-frame clones and misses some; the assay was immunoSEQ multiplex PCR. The data hold 41,000 or so clones, with about 70% observed a single time. This sample comprised peripheral blood mononuclear cells (PBMCs), obtained at baseline. The receptors originated from a human donor with classical Hodgkin lymphoma. The CDR3 runs from the conserved cysteine through the conserved F or W. Fields, in order: J gene, D gene, V gene, clone size, CDR3 protein, CDR3 DNA. The D gene is left open where the match is weak. Clone size is given for some rows only: seen once, a few or many times, or a class if the clone is expanded.

J gene: TRBJ2-1
D gene: TRBD2
V gene: TRBV7-6
clone size: NA
CDR3 protein: CATTRLPPSGAFNEQFF
CDR3 DNA: TGTGCCACCACCCGCCTCCCGCCTAGCGGGGCATTCAATGAGCAGTTCTTC

J gene: TRBJ2-2
D gene: TRBD1
V gene: TRBV7-9
clone size: NA
CDR3 protein: CASSFLGQGNTGELFF
CDR3 DNA: TGTGCCAGCAGCTTTCTAGGACAGGGGAACACCGGGGAGCTGTTTTTT

J gene: TRBJ1-2
D gene: NA
V gene: TRBV28
clone size: NA
CDR3 protein: CASTQNYGYTF
CDR3 DNA: TGTGCCAGCACGCAGAACTATGGCTACACCTTC

J gene: TRBJ2-7
D gene: NA
V gene: TRBV14
clone size: few
CDR3 protein: CASSQTRFEQYF
CDR3 DNA: TGTGCCAGCAGCCAAACGAGGTTCGAGCAGTACTTC

J gene: TRBJ1-2
D gene: NA
V gene: TRBV28
clone size: NA
CDR3 protein: CASIGVQVVNYGYTF
CDR3 DNA: TGTGCCAGCATCGGGGTCCAGGTGGTCAACTATGGCTACACCTTC

J gene: TRBJ2-7
D gene: TRBD1
V gene: TRBV7-2
clone size: NA
CDR3 protein: CASSSGTAFYEQYF
CDR3 DNA: TGTGCCAGCAGCTCCGGGACAGCATTCTACGAGCAGTACTTC

J gene: TRBJ2-7
D gene: TRBD2
V gene: TRBV30
clone size: NA
CDR3 protein: CAWSYGGSGGDEQYF
CDR3 DNA: TGTGCCTGGAGCTACGGGGGTTCGGGAGGGGACGAGCAGTACTTC

J gene: TRBJ1-2
D gene: NA
V gene: TRBV6-6
clone size: once
CDR3 protein: CASTREGISGYTF
CDR3 DNA: TGTGCCAGCACAAGGGAAGGGATATCTGGCTACACCTTC

J gene: TRBJ2-7
D gene: NA
V gene: TRBV28
clone size: NA
CDR3 protein: CASSQGTKPYEQYF
CDR3 DNA: TGTGCCAGCAGTCAGGGAACCAAACCGTACGAGCAGTACTTC

J gene: TRBJ1-5
D gene: TRBD1
V gene: TRBV6-5
clone size: NA
CDR3 protein: CASRLDRDSNQPQHF
CDR3 DNA: TGTGCCAGCCGTCTCGACAGGGATAGCAATCAGCCCCAGCATTTT

J gene: TRBJ1-1
D gene: NA
V gene: TRBV5-1
clone size: NA
CDR3 protein: CASSLRTGNTEAFF
CDR3 DNA: TGCGCCAGCAGCTTGCGAACTGGGAACACTGAAGCTTTCTTT

J gene: TRBJ1-4
D gene: NA
V gene: TRBV6-6
clone size: once
CDR3 protein: CASSTSTLGLRLFF
CDR3 DNA: TGTGCCAGCAGTACCTCCACCCTGGGTTTAAGACTGTTTTTT

J gene: TRBJ2-3
D gene: TRBD1
V gene: TRBV4-3
clone size: NA
CDR3 protein: CASSPNTGQGLADTQYF
CDR3 DNA: TGCGCCAGCAGCCCCAACACCGGACAGGGTTTGGCCGATACGCAGTATTTT

J gene: TRBJ1-2
D gene: NA
V gene: TRBV9
clone size: NA
CDR3 protein: CASSVAPGNYGYTF
CDR3 DNA: TGTGCCAGCAGCGTAGCTCCAGGGAACTATGGCTACACCTTC

J gene: TRBJ2-7
D gene: NA
V gene: TRBV5-6
clone size: NA
CDR3 protein: CASRGNAYEQYF
CDR3 DNA: TGTGCCAGCAGGGGTAACGCCTACGAGCAGTACTTC

J gene: TRBJ1-3
D gene: NA
V gene: TRBV19
clone size: NA
CDR3 protein: CASIFPGGGGNTIYF
CDR3 DNA: TGTGCCAGTATTTTCCCCGGAGGAGGTGGAAACACCATATATTTT

J gene: TRBJ2-7
D gene: NA
V gene: TRBV6-1
clone size: once
CDR3 protein: CASSTRTTHYEQYF
CDR3 DNA: TGTGCCAGCAGTACTAGGACTACCCACTACGAGCAGTACTTC

J gene: TRBJ2-7
D gene: NA
V gene: TRBV4-3
clone size: NA
CDR3 protein: CASSQDYSYEQYF
CDR3 DNA: TGCGCCAGCAGCCAAGATTACTCCTACGAGCAGTACTTC

J gene: TRBJ2-7
D gene: NA
V gene: TRBV30
clone size: few
CDR3 protein: CAVAPVGSYEQYF
CDR3 DNA: TGTGCGGTGGCTCCGGTGGGGTCCTACGAGCAGTACTTC

J gene: TRBJ2-1
D gene: TRBD1
V gene: TRBV5-6
clone size: NA
CDR3 protein: CASSRGQYNEQFF
CDR3 DNA: TGTGCCAGCAGCCGGGGACAGTACAATGAGCAGTTCTTC

J gene: TRBJ1-2
D gene: NA
V gene: TRBV28
clone size: NA
CDR3 protein: CATPRPKGSGYTF
CDR3 DNA: TGTGCCACCCCACGCCCTAAAGGAAGTGGCTACACCTTC

J gene: TRBJ1-1
D gene: NA
V gene: TRBV7-2
clone size: NA
CDR3 protein: CASSLRGGSNTEAFF
CDR3 DNA: TGTGCCAGCAGCTTAAGAGGGGGAAGTAACACTGAAGCTTTCTTT

J gene: TRBJ2-6
D gene: TRBD2
V gene: TRBV5-1
clone size: NA
CDR3 protein: CASSLDGTSGTGANVLTF
CDR3 DNA: TGCGCCAGCAGCTTGGACGGGACTAGCGGGACTGGGGCCAACGTCCTGACTTTC

J gene: TRBJ2-3
D gene: NA
V gene: TRBV10-3
clone size: NA
CDR3 protein: CAISAGATDTQYF
CDR3 DNA: TGTGCCATCAGTGCTGGGGCCACAGATACGCAGTATTTT

J gene: TRBJ2-3
D gene: NA
V gene: TRBV18
clone size: once
CDR3 protein: CASSPNRGDTQYF
CDR3 DNA: TGTGCCAGCTCACCAAATCGGGGAGACACGCAGTATTTT

J gene: TRBJ2-1
D gene: NA
V gene: TRBV29-1
clone size: NA
CDR3 protein: CSVLKLENEQFF
CDR3 DNA: TGCAGCGTCTTGAAACTAGAAAATGAGCAGTTCTTC

J gene: TRBJ2-1
D gene: TRBD2
V gene: TRBV9
clone size: NA
CDR3 protein: CASSATSGIRDEQFF
CDR3 DNA: TGTGCCAGCAGCGCGACCAGCGGGATTCGCGATGAGCAGTTCTTC

J gene: TRBJ2-3
D gene: NA
V gene: TRBV6-5
clone size: NA
CDR3 protein: CASSYSILLTDTQYF
CDR3 DNA: TGTGCCAGCAGTTACTCGATCCTTCTTACAGATACGCAGTATTTT

J gene: TRBJ2-5
D gene: TRBD2
V gene: TRBV19
clone size: NA
CDR3 protein: CASRTRLAGYGTQYF
CDR3 DNA: TGTGCCAGTAGAACACGACTAGCGGGATATGGGACCCAGTACTTC

J gene: TRBJ2-1
D gene: NA
V gene: TRBV7-3
clone size: NA
CDR3 protein: CASSLTGGRVGNEQFF
CDR3 DNA: TGTGCCAGCAGCTTAACTGGGGGCAGGGTTGGTAATGAGCAGTTCTTC

J gene: TRBJ2-5
D gene: TRBD1
V gene: TRBV28
clone size: NA
CDR3 protein: CASSRGGTGIGEQYF
CDR3 DNA: TGTGCCAGCAGCCGCGGTGGGACAGGGATTGGAGAGCAGTACTTC

J gene: TRBJ1-1
D gene: NA
V gene: TRBV30
clone size: NA
CDR3 protein: CAWSTWGGGNTEAFF
CDR3 DNA: TGTGCCTGGAGTACTTGGGGGGGAGGTAACACTGAAGCTTTCTTT

J gene: TRBJ2-5
D gene: TRBD2
V gene: TRBV7-9
clone size: NA
CDR3 protein: CASSSGGTQYF
CDR3 DNA: TGTGCCAGCAGCTCGGGGGGGACCCAGTACTTC

J gene: TRBJ1-5
D gene: NA
V gene: TRBV7-3
clone size: NA
CDR3 protein: CASSLRGNEQPQHF
CDR3 DNA: TGTGCCAGCAGCTTAAGGGGTAATGAGCAGCCCCAGCATTTT

J gene: TRBJ1-5
D gene: NA
V gene: TRBV7-9
clone size: many
CDR3 protein: CASSFEGLQPQHF
CDR3 DNA: TGTGCCAGCAGCTTTGAGGGTCTACAGCCCCAGCATTTT

J gene: TRBJ1-1
D gene: NA
V gene: TRBV11-2
clone size: NA
CDR3 protein: CASSLHVNTEAFF
CDR3 DNA: TGTGCCAGCAGCCTACACGTGAACACTGAAGCTTTCTTT

J gene: TRBJ2-3
D gene: NA
V gene: TRBV21-1
clone size: medium-sized
CDR3 protein: CASSNQLSRIGSQYF
CDR3 DNA: TGTGCCAGCAGCAACCAGCTAAGTCGGATAGGCTCGCAGTATTTT

J gene: TRBJ1-5
D gene: NA
V gene: TRBV27
clone size: NA
CDR3 protein: CASSLYGPGRQPQHF
CDR3 DNA: TGTGCCAGCAGTTTATACGGGCCAGGGAGGCAGCCCCAGCATTTT

J gene: TRBJ1-4
D gene: NA
V gene: TRBV19
clone size: NA
CDR3 protein: CASSYGVATNEKLFF
CDR3 DNA: TGTGCCAGTAGTTATGGAGTTGCAACTAATGAAAAACTGTTTTTT